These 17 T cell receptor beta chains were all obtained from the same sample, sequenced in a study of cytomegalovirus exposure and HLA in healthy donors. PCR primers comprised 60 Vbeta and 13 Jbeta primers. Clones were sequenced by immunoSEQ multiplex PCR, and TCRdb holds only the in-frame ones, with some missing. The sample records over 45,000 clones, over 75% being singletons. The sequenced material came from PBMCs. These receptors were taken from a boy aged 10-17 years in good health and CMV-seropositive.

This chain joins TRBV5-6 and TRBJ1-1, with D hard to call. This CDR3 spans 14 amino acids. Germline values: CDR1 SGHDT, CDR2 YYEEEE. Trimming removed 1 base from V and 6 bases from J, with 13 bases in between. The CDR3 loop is CASSLWNDQAEAFF. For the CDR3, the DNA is TGTGCCAGCAGCTTGTGGAACGATCAGGCTGAAGCTTTCTTT.

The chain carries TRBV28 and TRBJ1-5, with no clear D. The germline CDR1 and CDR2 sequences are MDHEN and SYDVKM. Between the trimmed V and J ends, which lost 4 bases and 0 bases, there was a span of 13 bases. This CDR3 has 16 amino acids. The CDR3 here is CASSSTTGYSNQPQHF. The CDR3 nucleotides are TGTGCCAGCAGTTCTACGACGGGGTATAGCAATCAGCCCCAGCATTTT.

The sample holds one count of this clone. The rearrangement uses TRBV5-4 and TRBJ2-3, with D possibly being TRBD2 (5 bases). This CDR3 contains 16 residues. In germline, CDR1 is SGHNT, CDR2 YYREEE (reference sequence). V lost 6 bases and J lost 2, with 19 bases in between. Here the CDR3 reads CASNPGEGYHTDTQYF. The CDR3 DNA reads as TGTGCCAGCAACCCCGGAGAGGGATATCACACAGATACGCAGTATTTT.

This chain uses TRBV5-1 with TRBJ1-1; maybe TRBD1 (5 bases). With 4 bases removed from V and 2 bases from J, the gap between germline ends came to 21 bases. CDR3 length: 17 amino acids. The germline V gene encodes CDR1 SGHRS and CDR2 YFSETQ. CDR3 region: CASSPGRQSQPNTEAFF. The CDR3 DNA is TGCGCCAGCAGCCCAGGGCGACAGTCTCAGCCTAACACTGAAGCTTTCTTT.

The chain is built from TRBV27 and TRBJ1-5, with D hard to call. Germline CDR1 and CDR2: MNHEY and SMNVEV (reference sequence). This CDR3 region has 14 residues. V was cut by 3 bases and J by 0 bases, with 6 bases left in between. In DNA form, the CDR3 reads TGTGCCAGCAGTTTTGCAGGTAGCAATCAGCCCCAGCATTTT. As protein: CASSFAGSNQPQHF.

The CDR3: CASSLFWHNPERISYEQYF. In DNA form, the CDR3 reads TGTGCCAGCAGTTTATTTTGGCATAATCCGGAGCGTATCTCCTACGAGCAGTACTTC. This chain connects TRBV28 to TRBJ2-7; D is undetermined. The V and J ends lost 1 base and 0 bases respectively, with 22 bases between them. CDR1 MDHEN and CDR2 SYDVKM come from the germline V gene. There are 19 residues in the CDR3. Full variable domain (remainder filled in from reference TRBV28 and TRBJ2-7): DVKVTQSSRYLVKRTGEKVFLECVQDMDHENMFWYRQDPGLGLRLIYFSYDVKMKEKGDIPEGYSVSREKKERFSLILESASTNQTSMYLCASSLFWHNPERISYEQYFGPGTRLTVT.

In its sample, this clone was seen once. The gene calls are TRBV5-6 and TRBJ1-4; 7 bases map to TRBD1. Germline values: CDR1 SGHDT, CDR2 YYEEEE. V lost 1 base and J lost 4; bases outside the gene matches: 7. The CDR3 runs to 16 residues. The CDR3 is CASSLTPTGSNEKLFF. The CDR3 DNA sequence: TGTGCCAGCAGCTTGACCCCGACAGGGAGTAATGAAAAACTGTTTTTT.

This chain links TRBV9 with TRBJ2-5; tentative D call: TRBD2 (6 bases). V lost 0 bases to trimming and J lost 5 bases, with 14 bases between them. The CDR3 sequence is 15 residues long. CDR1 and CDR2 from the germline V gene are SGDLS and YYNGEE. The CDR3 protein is CASSVAGGSSETQYF. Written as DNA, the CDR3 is TGTGCCAGCAGCGTAGCTGGGGGGTCTTCGGAGACCCAGTACTTC.

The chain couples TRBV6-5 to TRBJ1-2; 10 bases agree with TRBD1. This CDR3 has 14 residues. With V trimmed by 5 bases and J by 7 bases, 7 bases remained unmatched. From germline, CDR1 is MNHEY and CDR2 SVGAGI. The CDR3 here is CASSPRDRGSGYTF. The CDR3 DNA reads TGTGCCAGCAGTCCCCGGGACAGGGGATCTGGCTACACCTTC.

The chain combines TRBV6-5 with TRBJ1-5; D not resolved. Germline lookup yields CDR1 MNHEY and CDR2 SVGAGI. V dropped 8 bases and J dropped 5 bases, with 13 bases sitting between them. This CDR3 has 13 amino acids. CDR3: CASRGIRDQPQHF. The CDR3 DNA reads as TGTGCCAGCCGGGGTATCCGGGATCAGCCCCAGCATTTT.

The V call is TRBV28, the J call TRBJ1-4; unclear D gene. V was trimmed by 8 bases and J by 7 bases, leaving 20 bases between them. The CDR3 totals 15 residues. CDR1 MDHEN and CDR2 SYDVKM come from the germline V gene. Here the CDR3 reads CASAPRGGGTEKLFF. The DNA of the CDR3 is TGTGCCAGCGCCCCCCGTGGAGGCGGCACTGAAAAACTGTTTTTT.

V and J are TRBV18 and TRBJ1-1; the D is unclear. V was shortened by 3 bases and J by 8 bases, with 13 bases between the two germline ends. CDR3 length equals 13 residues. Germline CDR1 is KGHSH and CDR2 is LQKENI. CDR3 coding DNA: TGTGCCAGCTCACCGAAGAGAGAGGGCGAAGCTTTCTTT. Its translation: CASSPKREGEAFF.

The CDR3 DNA sequence: TGCGCCAGCAGCCTAAGGACAGGGTCCCTTGAAAACGAGCAGTACTTC. Encoded protein: CASSLRTGSLENEQYF. This chain uses TRBV5-1 with TRBJ2-7; 8 bases fit TRBD1. V trimming: 4 bases; J trimming: 5 bases; junction bases outside the gene matches: 14. This CDR3 spans 16 amino acids. From germline, CDR1 is SGHRS and CDR2 YFSETQ.

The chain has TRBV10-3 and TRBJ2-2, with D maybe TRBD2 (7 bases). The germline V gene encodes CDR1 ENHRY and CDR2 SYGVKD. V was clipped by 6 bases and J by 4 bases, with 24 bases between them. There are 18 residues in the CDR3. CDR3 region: CAISALPGDYSRTGELFF. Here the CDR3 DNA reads TGTGCCATCAGCGCCCTGCCAGGGGACTACTCGCGCACCGGGGAGCTGTTTTTT.

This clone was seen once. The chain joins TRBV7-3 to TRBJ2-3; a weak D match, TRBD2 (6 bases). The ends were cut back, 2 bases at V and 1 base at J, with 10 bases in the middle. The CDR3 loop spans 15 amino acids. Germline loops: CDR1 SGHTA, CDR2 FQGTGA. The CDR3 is CASSLGWGGTDTQYF. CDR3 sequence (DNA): TGTGCCAGCAGCTTAGGTTGGGGGGGCACAGATACGCAGTATTTT. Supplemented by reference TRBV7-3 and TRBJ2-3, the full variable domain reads GAGVSQTPSNKVTEKGKYVELRCDPISGHTALYWYRQSLGQGPEFLIYFQGTGAADDSGLPNDRFFAVRPEGSVSTLKIQRTERGDSAVYLCASSLGWGGTDTQYFGPGTRLTVL.

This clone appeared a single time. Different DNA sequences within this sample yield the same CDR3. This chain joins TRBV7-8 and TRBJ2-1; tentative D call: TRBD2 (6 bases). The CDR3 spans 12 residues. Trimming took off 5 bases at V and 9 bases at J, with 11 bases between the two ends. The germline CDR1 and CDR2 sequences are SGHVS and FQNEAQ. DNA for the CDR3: TGTGCCAGCAGCCTAGAGGGAGGTGAGCAGTTCTTC. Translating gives CASSLEGGEQFF.

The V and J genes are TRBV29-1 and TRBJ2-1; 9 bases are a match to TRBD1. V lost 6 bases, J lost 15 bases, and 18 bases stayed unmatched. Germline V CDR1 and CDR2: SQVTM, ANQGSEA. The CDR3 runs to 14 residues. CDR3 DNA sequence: TGCAGCGTCGATGCCGGGACAGGGAATGGTGGGGTGTTCTTC. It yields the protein CSVDAGTGNGGVFF.